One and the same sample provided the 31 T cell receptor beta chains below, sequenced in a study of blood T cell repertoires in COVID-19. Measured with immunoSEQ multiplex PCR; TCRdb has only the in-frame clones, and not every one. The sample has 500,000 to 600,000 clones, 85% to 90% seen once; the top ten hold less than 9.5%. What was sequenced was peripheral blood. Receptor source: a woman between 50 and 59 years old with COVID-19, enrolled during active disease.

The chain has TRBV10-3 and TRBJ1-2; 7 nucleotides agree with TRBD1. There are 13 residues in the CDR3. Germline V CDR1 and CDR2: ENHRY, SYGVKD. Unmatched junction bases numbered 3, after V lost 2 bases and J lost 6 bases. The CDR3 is CAISETGQDGYTF. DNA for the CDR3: TGTGCCATCAGTGAGACCGGACAGGATGGCTACACCTTC.

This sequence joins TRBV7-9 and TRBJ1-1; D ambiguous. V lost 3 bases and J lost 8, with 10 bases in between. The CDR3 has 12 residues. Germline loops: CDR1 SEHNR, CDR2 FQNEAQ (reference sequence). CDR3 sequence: CASSFDWAEAFF. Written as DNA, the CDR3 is TGTGCCAGCAGCTTCGATTGGGCGGAAGCTTTCTTT. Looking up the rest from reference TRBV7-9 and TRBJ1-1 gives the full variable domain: DTGVSQNPRHKITKRGQNVTFRCDPISEHNRLYWYRQTLGQGPEFLTYFQNEAQLEKSRLLSDRFSAERPKGSFSTLEIQRTEQGDSAMYLCASSFDWAEAFFGQGTRLTVV.

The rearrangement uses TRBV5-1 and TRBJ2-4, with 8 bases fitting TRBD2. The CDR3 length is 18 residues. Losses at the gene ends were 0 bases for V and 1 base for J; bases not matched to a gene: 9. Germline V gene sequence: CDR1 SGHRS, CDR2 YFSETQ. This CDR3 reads CASSLGGVAGPAKNIQYF. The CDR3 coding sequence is TGCGCCAGCAGCTTGGGGGGCGTAGCGGGGCCGGCCAAAAACATTCAGTACTTC.

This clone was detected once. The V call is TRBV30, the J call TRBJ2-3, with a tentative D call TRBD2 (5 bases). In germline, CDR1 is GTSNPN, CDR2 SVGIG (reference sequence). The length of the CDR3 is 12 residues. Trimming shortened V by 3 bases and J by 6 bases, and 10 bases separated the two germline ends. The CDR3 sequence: CAWSRTPDTQYF. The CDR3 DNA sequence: TGTGCCTGGAGCAGGACTCCGGATACGCAGTATTTT.

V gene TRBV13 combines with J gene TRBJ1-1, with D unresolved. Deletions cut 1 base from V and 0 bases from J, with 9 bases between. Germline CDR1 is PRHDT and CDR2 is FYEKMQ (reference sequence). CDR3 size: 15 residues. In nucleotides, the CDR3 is TGTGCCAGCAGCTTAGCGCGCGCGATGAACACTGAAGCTTTCTTT. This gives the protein CASSLARAMNTEAFF.

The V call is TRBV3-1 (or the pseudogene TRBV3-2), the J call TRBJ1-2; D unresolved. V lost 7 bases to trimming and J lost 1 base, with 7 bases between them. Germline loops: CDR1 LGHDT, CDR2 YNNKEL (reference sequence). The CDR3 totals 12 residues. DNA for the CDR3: TGTGCCAGCACTACGGGTAACTATGGCTACACCTTC. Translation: CASTTGNYGYTF.

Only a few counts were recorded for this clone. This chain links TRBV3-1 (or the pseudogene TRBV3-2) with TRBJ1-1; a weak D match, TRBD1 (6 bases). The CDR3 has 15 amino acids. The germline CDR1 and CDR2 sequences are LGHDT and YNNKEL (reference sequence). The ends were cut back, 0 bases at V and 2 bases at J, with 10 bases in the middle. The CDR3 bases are TGTGCCAGCAGCCAAGATAGGGGGATCAACACTGAAGCTTTCTTT. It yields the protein CASSQDRGINTEAFF.

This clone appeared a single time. The CDR3 reads CATRQGALGWFGSNYGYTF. CDR3 nucleotides: TGTGCCACCCGACAGGGGGCGCTTGGTTGGTTCGGATCAAACTATGGCTACACCTTC. This sequence joins TRBV24-1 and TRBJ1-2; TRBD1 matches 10 bases. The CDR3 covers 19 residues. Germline loops: CDR1 KGHDR, CDR2 SFDVKD. The J segment lost 2 bases and the V segment lost 9 bases, leaving 20 bases of the junction unmatched.

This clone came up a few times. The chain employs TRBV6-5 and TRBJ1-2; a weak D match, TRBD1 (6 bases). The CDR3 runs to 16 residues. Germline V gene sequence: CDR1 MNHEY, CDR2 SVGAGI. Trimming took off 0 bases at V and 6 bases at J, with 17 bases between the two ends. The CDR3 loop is CASSYSYVGGFDGYTF. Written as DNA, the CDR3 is TGTGCCAGCAGTTACTCGTATGTAGGGGGATTCGATGGCTACACCTTC.

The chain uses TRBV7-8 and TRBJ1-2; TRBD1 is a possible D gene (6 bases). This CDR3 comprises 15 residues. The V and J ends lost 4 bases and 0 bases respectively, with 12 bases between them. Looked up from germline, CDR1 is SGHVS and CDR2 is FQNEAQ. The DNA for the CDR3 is TGTGCCAGCAGCTCCCAGGGGTCAGCTAACTATGGCTACACCTTC. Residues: CASSSQGSANYGYTF.

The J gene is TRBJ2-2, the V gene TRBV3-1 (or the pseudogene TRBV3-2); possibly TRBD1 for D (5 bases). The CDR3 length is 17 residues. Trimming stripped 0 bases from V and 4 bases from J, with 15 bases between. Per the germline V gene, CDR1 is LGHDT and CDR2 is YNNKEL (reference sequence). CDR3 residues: CASSQDLRTLITGELFF. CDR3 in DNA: TGTGCCAGCAGCCAAGATCTTAGGACACTAATCACCGGGGAGCTGTTTTTT.

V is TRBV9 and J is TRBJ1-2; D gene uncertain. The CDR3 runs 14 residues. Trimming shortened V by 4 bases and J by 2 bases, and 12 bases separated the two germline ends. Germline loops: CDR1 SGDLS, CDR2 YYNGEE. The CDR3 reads CASSPPSGNYGYTF. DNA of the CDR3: TGTGCCAGCAGCCCCCCGAGCGGCAACTATGGCTACACCTTC.

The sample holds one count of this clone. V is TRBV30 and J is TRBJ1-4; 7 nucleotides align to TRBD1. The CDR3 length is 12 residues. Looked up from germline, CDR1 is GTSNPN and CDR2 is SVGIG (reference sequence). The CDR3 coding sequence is TGTGCTATAGTGGCAGGGGGGCGAAAACTGTTTTTT. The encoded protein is CAIVAGGRKLFF. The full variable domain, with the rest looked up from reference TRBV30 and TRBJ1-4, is SQTIHQWPATLVQPVGSPLSLECTVEGTSNPNLYWYRQAAGRGLQLLFYSVGIGQISSEVPQNLSASRPQDRQFILSSKKLLLSDSGFYLCAIVAGGRKLFFGSGTQLSVL.

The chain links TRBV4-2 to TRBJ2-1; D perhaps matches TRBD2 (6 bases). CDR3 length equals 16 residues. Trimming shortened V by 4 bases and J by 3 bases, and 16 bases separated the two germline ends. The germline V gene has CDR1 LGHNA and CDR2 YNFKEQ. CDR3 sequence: CASSRTWDSDYNEQFF. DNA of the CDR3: TGTGCCAGCAGCCGGACCTGGGACTCCGACTACAATGAGCAGTTCTTC.

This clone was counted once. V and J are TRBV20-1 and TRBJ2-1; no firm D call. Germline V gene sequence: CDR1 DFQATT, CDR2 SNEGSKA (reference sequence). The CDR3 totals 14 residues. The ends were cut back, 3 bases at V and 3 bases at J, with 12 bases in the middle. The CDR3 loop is CSASDVAIYNEQFF. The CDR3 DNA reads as TGCAGTGCTAGTGACGTAGCAATCTACAATGAGCAGTTCTTC.

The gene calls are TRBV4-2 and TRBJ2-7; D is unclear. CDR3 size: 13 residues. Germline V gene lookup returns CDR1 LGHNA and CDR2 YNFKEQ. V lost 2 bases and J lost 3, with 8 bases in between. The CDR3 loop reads CASSQPSNYEQYF. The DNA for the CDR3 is TGTGCCAGCAGCCAACCCAGTAACTACGAGCAGTACTTC.

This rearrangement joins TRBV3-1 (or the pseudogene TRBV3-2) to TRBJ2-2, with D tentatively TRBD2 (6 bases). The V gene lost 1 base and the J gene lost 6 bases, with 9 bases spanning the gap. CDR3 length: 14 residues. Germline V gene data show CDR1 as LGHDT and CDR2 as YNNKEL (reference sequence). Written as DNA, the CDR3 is TGTGCCAGCAGCCAAGGTTCGGGGGCCGGGGAGCTGTTTTTT. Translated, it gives CASSQGSGAGELFF.

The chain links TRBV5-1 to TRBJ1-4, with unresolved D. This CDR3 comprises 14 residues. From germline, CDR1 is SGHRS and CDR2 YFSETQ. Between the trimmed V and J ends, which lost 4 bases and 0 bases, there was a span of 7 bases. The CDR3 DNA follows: TGCGCCAGCAGCGAGGATGCAACTAATGAAAAACTGTTTTTT. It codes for CASSEDATNEKLFF.

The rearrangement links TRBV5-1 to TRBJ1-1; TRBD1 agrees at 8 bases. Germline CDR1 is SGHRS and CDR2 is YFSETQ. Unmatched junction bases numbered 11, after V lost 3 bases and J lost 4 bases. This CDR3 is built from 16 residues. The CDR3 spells CASSWSRDRGPTEAFF. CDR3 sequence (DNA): TGCGCCAGCAGCTGGTCCCGAGACAGGGGTCCCACTGAAGCTTTCTTT.

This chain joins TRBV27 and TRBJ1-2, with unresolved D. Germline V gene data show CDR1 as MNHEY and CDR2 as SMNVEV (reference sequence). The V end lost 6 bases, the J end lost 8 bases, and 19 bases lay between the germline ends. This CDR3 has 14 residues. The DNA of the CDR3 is TGTGCCAGCAGGAGTGGCCTCCCCCTAGGAGGCTACACCTTC. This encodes CASRSGLPLGGYTF.

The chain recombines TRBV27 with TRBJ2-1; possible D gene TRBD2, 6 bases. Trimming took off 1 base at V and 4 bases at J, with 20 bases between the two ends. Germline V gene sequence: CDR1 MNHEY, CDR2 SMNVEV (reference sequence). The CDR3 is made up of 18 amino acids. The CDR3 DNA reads TGTGCCAGCAGTTTATACCCCCCTTTGGGGGGAGATTACAATGAGCAGTTCTTC. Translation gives CASSLYPPLGGDYNEQFF.

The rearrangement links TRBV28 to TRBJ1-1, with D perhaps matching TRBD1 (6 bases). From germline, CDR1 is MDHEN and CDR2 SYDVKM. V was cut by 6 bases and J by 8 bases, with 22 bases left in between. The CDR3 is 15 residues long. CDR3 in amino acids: CASSSWRGGGPEAFF. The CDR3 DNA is TGTGCCAGCAGCTCCTGGCGGGGAGGGGGGCCCGAAGCTTTCTTT. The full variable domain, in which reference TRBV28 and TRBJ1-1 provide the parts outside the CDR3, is DVKVTQSSRYLVKRTGEKVFLECVQDMDHENMFWYRQDPGLGLRLIYFSYDVKMKEKGDIPEGYSVSREKKERFSLILESASTNQTSMYLCASSSWRGGGPEAFFGQGTRLTVV.

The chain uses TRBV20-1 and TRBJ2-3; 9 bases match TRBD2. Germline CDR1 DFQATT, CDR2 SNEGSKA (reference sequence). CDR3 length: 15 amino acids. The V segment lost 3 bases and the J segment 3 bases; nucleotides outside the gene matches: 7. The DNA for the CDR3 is TGCAGTGCTAGTCTCGCAGCGGGGGGAACAGATACGCAGTATTTT. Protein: CSASLAAGGTDTQYF.

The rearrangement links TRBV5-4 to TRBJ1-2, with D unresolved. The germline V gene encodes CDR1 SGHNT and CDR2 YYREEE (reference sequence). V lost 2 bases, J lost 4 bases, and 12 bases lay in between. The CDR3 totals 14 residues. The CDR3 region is CASSLRRIPYGYTF. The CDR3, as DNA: TGTGCCAGCAGCTTACGCAGGATCCCCTATGGCTACACCTTC.

The CDR3 coding sequence is TGTGCCAGCAGCATTGGGGGGGCCTTCACCGGGGAGCTGTTTTTT. Residues: CASSIGGAFTGELFF. The V call is TRBV9, the J call TRBJ2-2; D possibly corresponds to TRBD2 (7 bases). Trimming took off 4 bases at V and 4 bases at J, with 14 bases between the two ends. Germline CDR1 and CDR2: SGDLS and YYNGEE. This CDR3 has 15 residues.

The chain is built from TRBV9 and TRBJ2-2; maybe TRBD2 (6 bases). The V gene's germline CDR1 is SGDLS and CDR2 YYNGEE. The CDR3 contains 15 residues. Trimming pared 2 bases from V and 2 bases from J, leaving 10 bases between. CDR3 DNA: TGTGCCAGCAGCGTTGGGACTTTCAACACCGGGGAGCTGTTTTTT. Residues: CASSVGTFNTGELFF.

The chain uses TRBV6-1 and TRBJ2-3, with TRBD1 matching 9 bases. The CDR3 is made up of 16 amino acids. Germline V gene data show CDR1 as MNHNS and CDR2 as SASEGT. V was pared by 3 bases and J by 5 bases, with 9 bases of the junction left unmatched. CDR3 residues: CASSDGGTGGGDTQYF. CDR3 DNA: TGTGCCAGCAGTGATGGGGGCACAGGGGGCGGAGATACGCAGTATTTT.

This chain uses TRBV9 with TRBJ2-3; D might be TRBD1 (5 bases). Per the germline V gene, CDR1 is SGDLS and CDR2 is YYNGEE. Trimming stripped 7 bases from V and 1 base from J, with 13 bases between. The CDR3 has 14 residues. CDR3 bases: TGTGCCAGCGGAATAGGGGTCCGCACAGATACGCAGTATTTT. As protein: CASGIGVRTDTQYF.

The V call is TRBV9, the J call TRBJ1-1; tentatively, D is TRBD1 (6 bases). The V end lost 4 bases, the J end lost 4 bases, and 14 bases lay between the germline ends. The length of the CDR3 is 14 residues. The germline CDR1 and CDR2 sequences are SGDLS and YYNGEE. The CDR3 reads CASSPTQGSTEAFF. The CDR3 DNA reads TGTGCCAGCAGCCCAACACAGGGTTCCACTGAAGCTTTCTTT.

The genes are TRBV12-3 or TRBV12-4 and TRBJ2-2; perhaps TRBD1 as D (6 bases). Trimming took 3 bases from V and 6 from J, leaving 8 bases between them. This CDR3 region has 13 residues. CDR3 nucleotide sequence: TGTGCCAGCAGTTTCCAGGGGCCCGGGGAGCTGTTTTTT. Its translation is CASSFQGPGELFF.

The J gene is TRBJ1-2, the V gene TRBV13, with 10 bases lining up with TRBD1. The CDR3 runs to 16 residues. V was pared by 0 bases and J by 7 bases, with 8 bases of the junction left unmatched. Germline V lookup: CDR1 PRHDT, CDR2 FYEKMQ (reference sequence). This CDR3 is CASSLGGAGQGSGYTF. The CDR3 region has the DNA TGTGCCAGCAGCTTAGGAGGAGCGGGACAGGGGTCTGGCTACACCTTC.